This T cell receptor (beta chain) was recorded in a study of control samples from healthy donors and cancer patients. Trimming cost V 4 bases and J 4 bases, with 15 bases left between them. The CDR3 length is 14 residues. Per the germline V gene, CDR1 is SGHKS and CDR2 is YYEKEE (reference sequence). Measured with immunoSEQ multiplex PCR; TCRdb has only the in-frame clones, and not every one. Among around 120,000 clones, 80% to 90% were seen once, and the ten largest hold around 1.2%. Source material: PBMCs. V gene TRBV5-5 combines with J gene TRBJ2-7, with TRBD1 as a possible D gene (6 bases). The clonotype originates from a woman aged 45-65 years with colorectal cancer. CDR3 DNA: TGTGCCAGCAGCGAGGACAGTCGGGTGTACGAGCAGTACTTC. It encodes CASSEDSRVYEQYF.